This T cell receptor beta chain was captured by sequencing in a study of siplizumab effects on memory and regulatory T cells. Study results and limitations: Naive T cells appeared more varied than memory cells and looked like key alloresponse contributors. Suppressive activity of Tregs proliferating in siplizumab cultures remained unconfirmed.

Each sample contributed around 10^5 TCR templates to the assay. Assay: immunoSEQ multiplex PCR; the TCRdb copy retains only in-frame clones and omits some. The table shows 50,000 to 75,000 clones, with approximately 97% occurring only once. The ends were cut back, 4 bases at V and 3 bases at J, with 10 bases in the middle. CDR3 length: 14 amino acids. CDR1 and CDR2 (germline): MNHEY, SMNVEV (reference sequence). For this clone: The antigen is not known.

Sequencing of unstimulated naive, memory, effector memory and TEMRA subsets was performed in three donor pairs. The sequence was obtained from a human donor in good health. J is TRBJ2-1 and V is TRBV27; possible D gene TRBD1, 6 bases. Sequencing used naive CD8+ T cells sorted from blood. The CDR3 region has the DNA TGTGCCAGCAGTTCGGACAGATACTACAATGAGCAGTTCTTC. The encoded protein is CASSSDRYYNEQFF.